These T cell receptor beta chains were read from a single sample in a study of cytotoxic CD8 clonotypes in ibrutinib-treated CLL. Sequencing was performed with immunoSEQ multiplex PCR; in TCRdb, only in-frame clones are kept and a portion is missing. The table includes 150,000 to 200,000 clones, roughly 88% detected once. Specimen: PBMCs, collected at disease progression, from a patient treated with ibrutinib. These receptor sequences come from a human donor with chronic lymphocytic leukemia. CDR3s include the opening cysteine and the closing phenylalanine or tryptophan. Each record gives: V gene, D gene, clone size, J gene, CDR3 DNA, CDR3 protein. The D gene is left open where the match is weak. Clone size is stated in some rows and not others, as once, few, many or a class when expanded.

v_call: TRBV27
d_call: .
clone_size: .
j_call: TRBJ2-7
cdr3_nt: TGTGCCAGCAGTTTCTCACAGTCGACCTACGAGCAGTACTTC
cdr3_aa: CASSFSQSTYEQYF

v_call: TRBV28
d_call: .
clone_size: once
j_call: TRBJ1-5
cdr3_nt: TGTGCCAGCATATCTACCGACGGGACTGGCGGCAATAGCAATCAGCCCCAGCATTTT
cdr3_aa: CASISTDGTGGNSNQPQHF

v_call: TRBV5-1
d_call: TRBD1
clone_size: .
j_call: TRBJ1-2
cdr3_nt: TGCGCCAGCAGTGGGACAGTCTATGGCTACACCTTC
cdr3_aa: CASSGTVYGYTF

v_call: TRBV19
d_call: .
clone_size: .
j_call: TRBJ1-4
cdr3_nt: TGTGCCAGTGCTTTCGGCAGAGGTAATGAAAAACTGTTTTTT
cdr3_aa: CASAFGRGNEKLFF

v_call: TRBV19
d_call: .
clone_size: .
j_call: TRBJ2-1
cdr3_nt: TGTGCCAGTAGTATCATTTCAGGGGACAATGAGCAGTTCTTC
cdr3_aa: CASSIISGDNEQFF

v_call: TRBV7-2
d_call: TRBD2
clone_size: .
j_call: TRBJ2-1
cdr3_nt: TGTGCCAGCCGTTTAGCGGGGGGAGCCTACAATGAGCAGTTCTTC
cdr3_aa: CASRLAGGAYNEQFF

v_call: TRBV9
d_call: .
clone_size: .
j_call: TRBJ1-1
cdr3_nt: TGTGCCAGCAGCGCCAGCTGGGGGGGATCGAACACTGAAGCTTTCTTT
cdr3_aa: CASSASWGGSNTEAFF

v_call: TRBV11-2
d_call: .
clone_size: few
j_call: TRBJ2-7
cdr3_nt: TGTGCCAGCAGCTCGGCACAGTACGAGCAGTACTTC
cdr3_aa: CASSSAQYEQYF

v_call: TRBV23-1
d_call: .
clone_size: .
j_call: TRBJ2-1
cdr3_nt: TGCGCCAGCTTATCGATCGGGCGGGATACCTACAATGAGCAGTTCTTC
cdr3_aa: CASLSIGRDTYNEQFF

v_call: TRBV11-1
d_call: TRBD2
clone_size: .
j_call: TRBJ2-2
cdr3_nt: TGTGCCAGCAGCTTAAACGGGAGGGCCCGAACCGGGGAGCTGTTTTTT
cdr3_aa: CASSLNGRARTGELFF

v_call: TRBV5-4
d_call: TRBD1
clone_size: .
j_call: TRBJ2-2
cdr3_nt: TGTGCCAGCAGCGCCGGGACAGGGTCGAACACCGGGGAGCTGTTTTTT
cdr3_aa: CASSAGTGSNTGELFF

v_call: TRBV18
d_call: TRBD2
clone_size: .
j_call: TRBJ2-7
cdr3_nt: TGTGCCAGCTCCCGACCCGGTAGCGGGAGAGCCTACGAGCAGTACTTC
cdr3_aa: CASSRPGSGRAYEQYF

v_call: TRBV7-2
d_call: .
clone_size: .
j_call: TRBJ1-2
cdr3_nt: TGTGCCAGCAGCTTAGCGGTGACGGCGAACTATGGCTACACCTTC
cdr3_aa: CASSLAVTANYGYTF

v_call: TRBV19
d_call: .
clone_size: .
j_call: TRBJ2-7
cdr3_nt: TGTGCCAGTAGTATATCCGTGGCCATAAAGTCTACCTACGAGCAGTACTTC
cdr3_aa: CASSISVAIKSTYEQYF

v_call: TRBV7-2
d_call: TRBD1
clone_size: few
j_call: TRBJ1-2
cdr3_nt: TGTGCCAGCACACTGCAGACAGGGGTAAACTATGGCTACACCTTC
cdr3_aa: CASTLQTGVNYGYTF

v_call: TRBV12-5
d_call: .
clone_size: .
j_call: TRBJ1-1
cdr3_nt: TGTGCTAGTGGTTTGGTACTGGGGGGCTACACTGAAGCTTTCTTT
cdr3_aa: CASGLVLGGYTEAFF

v_call: TRBV19
d_call: .
clone_size: .
j_call: TRBJ2-7
cdr3_nt: TGTGCCAGTAGTATAGGCTCGCAGGCTTCCTACGAGCAGTACTTC
cdr3_aa: CASSIGSQASYEQYF

v_call: TRBV30
d_call: .
clone_size: .
j_call: TRBJ1-3
cdr3_nt: TGTGCCTGGTCAGGGTCTTCTGGAAACACCATATATTTT
cdr3_aa: CAWSGSSGNTIYF

v_call: TRBV28
d_call: .
clone_size: .
j_call: TRBJ1-5
cdr3_nt: TGTGCCAGCAGTTTAAGTCAGGGAAGCAATCAGCCCCAGCATTTT
cdr3_aa: CASSLSQGSNQPQHF

v_call: TRBV5-1
d_call: .
clone_size: .
j_call: TRBJ2-5
cdr3_nt: TGCGCCAGCAGCGCCCGCGGGGTAGAGACCCAGTACTTC
cdr3_aa: CASSARGVETQYF

v_call: TRBV2
d_call: .
clone_size: .
j_call: TRBJ1-2
cdr3_nt: TGTGCCAGCCTAAGTGGTGCTGAGATATATGGCTACACCTTC
cdr3_aa: CASLSGAEIYGYTF

v_call: TRBV11-2
d_call: .
clone_size: .
j_call: TRBJ2-1
cdr3_nt: TGTGCCAGCAGTCACACCCCCAAGATAGGTGAGCAGTTCTTC
cdr3_aa: CASSHTPKIGEQFF